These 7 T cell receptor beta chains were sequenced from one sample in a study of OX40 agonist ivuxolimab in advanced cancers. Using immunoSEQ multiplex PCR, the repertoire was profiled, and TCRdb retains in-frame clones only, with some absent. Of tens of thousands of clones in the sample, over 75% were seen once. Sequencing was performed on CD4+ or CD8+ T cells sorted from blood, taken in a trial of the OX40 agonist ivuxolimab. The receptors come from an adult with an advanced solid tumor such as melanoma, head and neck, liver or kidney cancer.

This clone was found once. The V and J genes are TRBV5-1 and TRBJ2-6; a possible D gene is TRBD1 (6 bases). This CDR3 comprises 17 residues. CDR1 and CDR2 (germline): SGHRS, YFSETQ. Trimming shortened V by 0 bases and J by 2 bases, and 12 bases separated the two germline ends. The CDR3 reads CASSLVPTGTGANVLTF. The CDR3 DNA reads TGCGCCAGCAGCTTGGTGCCTACAGGGACTGGGGCCAACGTCCTGACTTTC.

CDR3 region: CAIRTSEGQGYYGYTF. The CDR3 DNA reads as TGTGCCATCAGGACCTCCGAGGGACAGGGTTACTATGGCTACACCTTC. The chain employs TRBV10-3 and TRBJ1-2; 9 bases line up with TRBD1. V lost 6 bases to trimming and J lost 3 bases; unmatched junction nucleotides: 11. Germline V gene sequence: CDR1 ENHRY, CDR2 SYGVKD. The CDR3 runs to 16 residues.

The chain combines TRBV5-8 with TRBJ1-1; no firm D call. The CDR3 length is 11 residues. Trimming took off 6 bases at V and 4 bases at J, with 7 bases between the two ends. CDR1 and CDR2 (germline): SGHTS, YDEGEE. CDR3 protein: CASKLGTEAFF. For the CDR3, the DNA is TGTGCCAGCAAACTGGGCACTGAAGCTTTCTTT.

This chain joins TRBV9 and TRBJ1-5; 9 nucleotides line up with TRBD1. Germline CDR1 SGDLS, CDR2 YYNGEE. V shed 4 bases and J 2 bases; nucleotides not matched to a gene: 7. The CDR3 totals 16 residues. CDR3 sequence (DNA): TGTGCCAGCAGCTCCGGGACAGGGTTTGGCAATCAGCCCCAGCATTTT. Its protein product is CASSSGTGFGNQPQHF.

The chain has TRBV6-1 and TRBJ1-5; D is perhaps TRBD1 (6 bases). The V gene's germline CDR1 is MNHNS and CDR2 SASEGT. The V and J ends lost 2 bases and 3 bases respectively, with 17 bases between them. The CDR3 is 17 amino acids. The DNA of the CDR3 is TGTGCCAGCAGTGAAATTTGGGGCAGGGGTTTCAATCAGCCCCAGCATTTT. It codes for CASSEIWGRGFNQPQHF.

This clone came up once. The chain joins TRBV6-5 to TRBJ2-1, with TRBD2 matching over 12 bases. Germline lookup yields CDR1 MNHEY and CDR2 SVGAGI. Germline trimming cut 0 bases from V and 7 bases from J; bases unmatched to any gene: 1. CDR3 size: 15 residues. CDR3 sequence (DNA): TGTGCCAGCAGTTACTCCGGGACTAGCGGGAATGAGCAGTTCTTC. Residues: CASSYSGTSGNEQFF.

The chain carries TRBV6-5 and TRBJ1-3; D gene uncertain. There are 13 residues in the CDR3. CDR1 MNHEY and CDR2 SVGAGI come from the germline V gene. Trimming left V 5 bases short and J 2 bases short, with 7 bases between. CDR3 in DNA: TGTGCCAGCAGTACTGTAGCTGGAAACACCATATATTTT. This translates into CASSTVAGNTIYF.